What follows are 10 T cell receptor beta chains derived from one specimen sequenced in a study of T cell responses to AZD1222 COVID-19 vaccine. Using immunoSEQ multiplex PCR, the repertoire was profiled, and TCRdb retains in-frame clones only, with some absent. The table lists 150,000 or so clones, roughly nine tenths of them singletons, with 5% to 6% in the top ten. Sequenced here: peripheral blood, sampled on day 0 of MenACWY control vaccination. All receptors derive from an adult in good health.

Here the CDR3 reads CASSLQGKAGELFF. Here the CDR3 DNA reads TGTGCCAGCAGCTTACAGGGAAAGGCCGGGGAGCTGTTTTTT. The chain is built from TRBV7-9 and TRBJ2-2, with D maybe TRBD1 (5 bases). The germline V and J ends were trimmed by 2 bases and 6 bases, with 10 bases remaining between them. The CDR3 totals 14 residues. Per germline, CDR1 SEHNR and CDR2 FQNEAQ (reference sequence).

This chain links TRBV24-1 with TRBJ2-2; TRBD1 matches at 7 bases. The CDR3 loop spans 17 amino acids. Trimming at V came to 3 bases and at J to 1 base, leaving 7 bases not matched to a gene. The germline CDR1 and CDR2 sequences are KGHDR and SFDVKD. DNA for the CDR3: TGTGCCACCAGTGATACAGGGGTCCTGAAGAACACCGGGGAGCTGTTTTTT. Amino acids: CATSDTGVLKNTGELFF.

The chain carries TRBV14 and TRBJ1-1; tentatively, D is TRBD1 (5 bases). Germline V gene data show CDR1 as SGHDN and CDR2 as FVKESK. Trimming removed 4 bases from V and 4 bases from J, with 13 bases in between. The CDR3 extends over 14 amino acids. The CDR3 DNA follows: TGTGCCAGCAGCCTAATCACAGGATTCACTGAAGCTTTCTTT. Amino acids: CASSLITGFTEAFF. The variable domain in full, completed from reference TRBV14 and TRBJ1-1, reads EAGVTQFPSHSVIEKGQTVTLRCDPISGHDNLYWYRRVMGKEIKFLLHFVKESKQDESGMPNNRFLAERTGGTYSTLKVQPAELEDSGVYFCASSLITGFTEAFFGQGTRLTVV.

The chain couples TRBV6-5 to TRBJ1-2, with TRBD1 matching over 7 bases. The CDR3 length is 16 residues. CDR1 and CDR2 (germline): MNHEY, SVGAGI. The V gene end was trimmed by 2 bases and the J gene end by 5 bases; junction bases not matched to a gene: 11. DNA for the CDR3: TGTGCCAGCAGTTACGGTGTAGGGACAGTCAAATATGGCTACACCTTC. Protein sequence: CASSYGVGTVKYGYTF.

The CDR3 protein is CSVASVGGAYTEAFF. CDR3 nucleotide sequence: TGCAGCGTTGCCTCCGTCGGGGGCGCTTACACTGAAGCTTTCTTT. The rearrangement links TRBV29-1 to TRBJ1-1, with D possibly TRBD1 on 6 matching bases. The CDR3 runs to 15 residues. The germline gives CDR1 SQVTM, CDR2 ANQGSEA. V was pared by 4 bases and J by 3 bases, with 18 bases between.

This clone has more than one count but fewer than ten. Other DNA sequences from this sample encode an identical CDR3 as well. The V gene is TRBV7-8, the J gene TRBJ1-1; possible D gene TRBD1, 5 bases. Trimming took off 6 bases at V and 0 bases at J, with 14 bases between the two ends. The length of the CDR3 is 15 residues. Germline CDR1 reads SGHVS; CDR2 reads FQNEAQ. This CDR3 is CASSLSGLLNTEAFF. In DNA form, the CDR3 reads TGTGCCAGCAGTTTATCGGGACTGCTGAACACTGAAGCTTTCTTT. The variable domain in full, completed from reference TRBV7-8 and TRBJ1-1, reads GAGVSQSPRYKVAKRGQDVALRCDPISGHVSLFWYQQALGQGPEFLTYFQNEAQLDKSGLPSDRFFAERPEGSVSTLKIQRTQQEDSAVYLCASSLSGLLNTEAFFGQGTRLTVV.

The chain carries TRBV11-2 and TRBJ2-3; maybe TRBD2 (5 bases). V shed 7 bases and J shed 11 bases, with 16 bases lying between them. CDR3 length: 12 residues. Germline CDR1 reads SGHAT; CDR2 reads FQNNGV. CDR3 residues: CASTKSGGGQYF. CDR3 nucleotide sequence: TGTGCCAGCACCAAATCGGGCGGAGGGCAGTATTTT.

This sequence joins TRBV14 and TRBJ2-1, with D perhaps TRBD2 (6 bases). Trimming removed 3 bases from V and 6 bases from J, with 21 bases in between. Germline V gene data show CDR1 as SGHDN and CDR2 as FVKESK. The CDR3 sequence is 17 residues long. The CDR3 region is CASSQQGGSRYSNEQFF. The CDR3 coding sequence is TGTGCCAGCAGCCAGCAGGGAGGTTCGCGGTATAGCAATGAGCAGTTCTTC. Filled out from reference TRBV14 and TRBJ2-1, the complete variable domain reads EAGVTQFPSHSVIEKGQTVTLRCDPISGHDNLYWYRRVMGKEIKFLLHFVKESKQDESGMPNNRFLAERTGGTYSTLKVQPAELEDSGVYFCASSQQGGSRYSNEQFFGPGTRLTVL.

This clone is a singleton in its sample. J is TRBJ2-5 and V is TRBV11-2; 10 positions agree with TRBD2. CDR1 is SGHAT, CDR2 FQNNGV, per germline. The ends lost 0 bases at V and 5 bases at J; junction bases unmatched: 3. The CDR3 extends over 15 amino acids. The CDR3 loop reads CASSLDLAGGETQYF. CDR3 nucleotides: TGTGCCAGCAGCTTAGATTTAGCGGGAGGTGAGACCCAGTACTTC.

The chain uses TRBV29-1 and TRBJ2-5; D is perhaps TRBD1 (6 bases). The CDR3 sequence is 14 residues long. V lost 6 bases and J lost 4, with 18 bases in between. CDR1 is SQVTM, CDR2 ANQGSEA, per germline. CDR3 sequence (DNA): TGCAGCGTCGCAAGCCGTGTGGGGGCAGAGACCCAGTACTTC. This encodes CSVASRVGAETQYF. Drawing the rest from reference TRBV29-1 and TRBJ2-5, the complete variable domain is SAVISQKPSRDICQRGTSLTIQCQVDSQVTMMFWYRQQPGQSLTLIATANQGSEATYESGFVIDKFPISRPNLTFSTLTVSNMSPEDSSIYLCSVASRVGAETQYFGPGTRLLVL.